Given below is one TCR beta chain in context. The antigen it binds to is not known. Within one base of it there is no much larger clone, and no base qualities were kept. The source of the sample is a study of shared clonotypes between healthy human individuals (dated by TCRdb to 2018 to 2020). Regarding the complete study: Three men and a couple of women, aged 18 to 49 years, made up the cohort. For each donor, three plates each were used for CD4 naive and CD4 memory, two plates were used for CD8 naive, and one plate was used for CD8 memory. To estimate repertoire size and how much clonotype sharing occurs between individuals, the study deeply sequenced the blood TCR repertoires of roughly 5 healthy adults. Different laboratories and diverse techniques were used to prepare libraries and sequence TCR repertoires, to increase sequencing depth and limit assay-specific biases. Each donor's leukapheresis produced roughly between about 0.85 and 10 billion PBMCs.

The donors were healthy, HIV-negative adults who had no recently reported acute infections or vaccinations. Only Caucasian adults living in Nashville, Tennessee, USA were represented among the donors. CD4+ T cells were enriched through magnetic negative selection, after which naive cells were positively selected on CD45RA and the remaining negative fraction served as the memory subset. Blood was collected by leukapheresis, and PBMCs were isolated by Ficoll-Histopaque density gradient centrifugation and then cryopreserved in liquid nitrogen vapor phase. Analytical flow cytometry was used to check the purity and quantity of every magnetically sorted T cell population. Each sorted fraction had its genomic DNA isolated and then quantified by UV absorbance on a Nanodrop 2000c. Looking up the germline V gene (reference sequence) yields CDR1 MNHEY and CDR2 SMNVEV. From its cysteine to its phenylalanine, the CDR3 spans 17 amino acids. Left in the record is the CDR3 DNA by itself, 51 bases read in frame from the first base. V is clipped by 2 bases and J by 0 bases, and the sequence between their germline boundaries is 15 bases long.

Findings and caveats that apply to the study as a whole: Pairwise subsampling led to the expectation that sequencing depth would affect the degree of clonotype sharing among donors. Sampling was limited to blood, and TCR repertoires in tissue likely differ from TCR repertoires in blood. Because the study included only a small number of donors, the genetic and exposure-history diversity represented was limited. Naive subsets generally had larger estimated clonotype richness than memory subsets. Even with the large sequencing depth, rarefaction of the sorted-subset datasets indicated that sequencing was incomplete. Across a few donors, approximately 4.9% of naive CD4, 3.5% of naive CD8, 2% to 2.5% of memory CD4, and approximately 0.4% of memory CD8 clonotypes were shared. Compared with non-shared clonotypes, the clonotypes found in all four sorted-subset donors had higher generation probabilities.

TCR CDR3 regions were amplified from genomic DNA by multiplex PCR using the deep immunoSEQ assay. Extracted genomic DNA from each cell subset was spread evenly across all wells of several immunoSEQ 96-well plates, with each plate serving as a replicate. Each replicate PCR for sorted subsets received 200 ng genomic DNA, equal to tens of thousands of T cell genomes. Purified libraries were measured with a Qubit 3.0 fluorometer, size-checked on a Bioanalyzer 2100, and measured again with the KAPA Library Quantification kit. Each immunoSEQ 96-well plate was sequenced on its own single-read 150-cycle Illumina NextSeq 550 flow cell. Per the authors' processing: Because the immunoSEQ output held only junctional sequences and lacked quality scores, the filtering could not match the filtering applied to full-length reads. To assign V/J genes and CDR3, sequences were annotated using PyIR, a Python wrapper for IgBLAST v1.9, with IMGT germline references. Reads with weak V/J assignments (E-value above 1e-6), missing CDR3, stop codons, out-of-frame junctions, or ambiguous translated residues were removed. V3J clonotypes were defined as sequences sharing an identical inferred V gene, J gene, and CDR3 amino acid sequence. To compute the percentage overlap between repertoires, the number of shared unique clonotypes was divided by the size of the smaller repertoire. RTK rarefaction, the Chao1 estimator, and Recon v2.1 estimates of unobserved clonotypes were used to assess repertoire richness. Generation probabilities were computed with OLGA for all TCRbeta clonotypes obtained by the gDNA method from four donors. TCRdb provides this immuneACCESS table in a form limited to in-frame rearrangements. Some clones are lacking; in checked studies, under half of them reflect an unresolved V gene, and why the rest are absent is not known. Clone size and V and J calls were adopted from that table, with D and trimming inferred from the DNA. The sample profile shows roughly 2.4 million clones; approximately 94% of them were found once. Less than 0.15% of the sample comes from the top ten.

This sequence uses TRBV27 and TRBJ2-3; matching of 5 bases hints at TRBD1 as the D gene. The sample taken for sequencing was naive CD4+ T cells sorted from blood. The cell subset or site label here, explained by the study, means: CD45RA+ positively selected. The sequence derives from a man aged 18 to 29 in good health. The CDR3 sequence is CASSLNQGPPSTDTQYF. The DNA sequence is given as TGTGCCAGCAGTTTAAACCAGGGCCCCCCGAGCACAGATACGCAGTATTTT.